A selection of T cell receptor beta chains follows, all from one sample in a study of blood T cell repertoires in COVID-19. The repertoire was sequenced with immunoSEQ multiplex PCR; TCRdb's copy has only in-frame clones and lacks some. Seen here are some 250,000 clones, approximately 83% observed once, and the top ten hold more than 2.5%. Sequencing used peripheral blood. These receptors were collected from a woman aged 30 to 39 who had recovered from COVID-19. CDR3s include the opening cysteine and the closing phenylalanine or tryptophan. Fields, in order: D gene, J gene, clone size, V gene, CDR3 DNA, CDR3 protein. A D gene is named only where the DNA matches it firmly. The listing skips clone size in some rows; elsewhere it reads once, few, many or a size class.

d_call: TRBD1; j_call: TRBJ1-6; clone_size: NA; v_call: TRBV10-3; cdr3_nt: TGTGCCATCAGTGAGAGGGGGACAGAAGATTCACCCCTCCACTTT; cdr3_aa: CAISERGTEDSPLHF
d_call: TRBD1; j_call: TRBJ1-3; clone_size: NA; v_call: TRBV5-1; cdr3_nt: TGCGCCAGCAGCTTGCAAGACAGGGGTTCTTCGGGAAACACCATATATTTT; cdr3_aa: CASSLQDRGSSGNTIYF
d_call: TRBD2; j_call: TRBJ2-1; clone_size: NA; v_call: TRBV3-1/TRBV3-2; cdr3_nt: TGTGCCAGCAGCCAAGTACTAGCGGCCTCCTACAATGAGCAGTTCTTC; cdr3_aa: CASSQVLAASYNEQFF
d_call: TRBD1; j_call: TRBJ2-3; clone_size: NA; v_call: TRBV11-2; cdr3_nt: TGTGCCAGCAGCTATTACCCGGGACAGGGGGCCACAGATACGCAGTATTTT; cdr3_aa: CASSYYPGQGATDTQYF
d_call: NA; j_call: TRBJ2-3; clone_size: once; v_call: TRBV30; cdr3_nt: TGTGCCTGGACATTTTATCGCGCCGGAGATACGCAGTATTTT; cdr3_aa: CAWTFYRAGDTQYF
d_call: TRBD1; j_call: TRBJ2-1; clone_size: NA; v_call: TRBV11-2; cdr3_nt: TGTGCCAGCAGCTTATGGGGGAGAGGGGGCGAAGCATTCAATGAGCAGTTCTTC; cdr3_aa: CASSLWGRGGEAFNEQFF
d_call: TRBD1; j_call: TRBJ1-6; clone_size: NA; v_call: TRBV19; cdr3_nt: TGTGCCAGTAGTATGACCACGGGACAGTTTAATTCACCCCTCCACTTT; cdr3_aa: CASSMTTGQFNSPLHF
d_call: NA; j_call: TRBJ2-3; clone_size: NA; v_call: TRBV7-3; cdr3_nt: TGTGCCAGCAGCGCTTCCACTATCGCCACAGATACGCAGTATTTT; cdr3_aa: CASSASTIATDTQYF
d_call: TRBD1; j_call: TRBJ2-5; clone_size: once; v_call: TRBV4-1; cdr3_nt: TGCGCCAGCAGCCAAGAAGGACAGGGTGGGACCCAGTACTTC; cdr3_aa: CASSQEGQGGTQYF
d_call: NA; j_call: TRBJ1-3; clone_size: NA; v_call: TRBV11-2; cdr3_nt: TGTGCCAGCAGCTTAGAAGGGGCCCATCCCTCTGGAAACACCATATATTTT; cdr3_aa: CASSLEGAHPSGNTIYF
d_call: TRBD2; j_call: TRBJ2-5; clone_size: NA; v_call: TRBV11-2; cdr3_nt: TGTGCCAGCAGCTTAGGTGCTAGCGGCGAACAAGAGACCCAGTACTTC; cdr3_aa: CASSLGASGEQETQYF
d_call: NA; j_call: TRBJ1-2; clone_size: once; v_call: TRBV3-1/TRBV3-2; cdr3_nt: TGTGCCAGCAGCCCGACCTCCCGGGGGGTCGGCTACACCTTC; cdr3_aa: CASSPTSRGVGYTF
d_call: TRBD1; j_call: TRBJ2-2; clone_size: NA; v_call: TRBV2; cdr3_nt: TGTGCCAGCAGTGATCCGACCGGACAGGTTCACACCGGGGAGCTGTTTTTT; cdr3_aa: CASSDPTGQVHTGELFF
d_call: NA; j_call: TRBJ2-7; clone_size: NA; v_call: TRBV4-1; cdr3_nt: TGCGCCAGCAGCCAAGATGTGGACCCCCAGGGCTACGAGCAGTACTTC; cdr3_aa: CASSQDVDPQGYEQYF
d_call: NA; j_call: TRBJ1-1; clone_size: few; v_call: TRBV15; cdr3_nt: TGTGCCACCAGCTATCCCCCAGGTAACAAAGCTTTCTTT; cdr3_aa: CATSYPPGNKAFF
d_call: TRBD1; j_call: TRBJ2-1; clone_size: once; v_call: TRBV10-2; cdr3_nt: TGCGCCAGCAGTGAGCCCTGGGACAGGGGGGATGAGCAGTTCTTC; cdr3_aa: CASSEPWDRGDEQFF
d_call: TRBD1; j_call: TRBJ2-3; clone_size: NA; v_call: TRBV30; cdr3_nt: TGTGCCTGGAGCGCGACAGGGTTCGCAGATACGCAGTATTTT; cdr3_aa: CAWSATGFADTQYF
d_call: TRBD2; j_call: TRBJ2-1; clone_size: NA; v_call: TRBV2; cdr3_nt: TGTGCCAGCAGCGGCTCTCCGGGACTAGCGGGGGGCGAGGGGTATGAGCAGTTCTTC; cdr3_aa: CASSGSPGLAGGEGYEQFF
d_call: TRBD1; j_call: TRBJ2-1; clone_size: NA; v_call: TRBV14; cdr3_nt: TGTGCCAGCAGCAACCCCAGGGGGCAAACCTACAATGAGCAGTTCTTC; cdr3_aa: CASSNPRGQTYNEQFF
d_call: NA; j_call: TRBJ2-3; clone_size: NA; v_call: TRBV7-6; cdr3_nt: TGTGCCAGCAGCTTAGGGTGGGCTAGCGGCACAGATACGCAGTATTTT; cdr3_aa: CASSLGWASGTDTQYF
d_call: TRBD2; j_call: TRBJ2-1; clone_size: NA; v_call: TRBV7-9; cdr3_nt: TGTGCCAGCAGACCCGGGACTAGCGGGGGGGTGTCCTACAATGAGCAGTTCTTC; cdr3_aa: CASRPGTSGGVSYNEQFF
d_call: NA; j_call: TRBJ1-5; clone_size: NA; v_call: TRBV7-2; cdr3_nt: TGTGCCAGCAGCTTAGGGACCCGGGAGCATCAGCCCCAGCATTTT; cdr3_aa: CASSLGTREHQPQHF
d_call: TRBD2; j_call: TRBJ2-1; clone_size: NA; v_call: TRBV9; cdr3_nt: TGTGCCAGCAGCGAGGGCGGGGGGGCCAATGAGCAGTTCTTC; cdr3_aa: CASSEGGGANEQFF
d_call: NA; j_call: TRBJ1-3; clone_size: NA; v_call: TRBV29-1; cdr3_nt: TGCAGCGTAGCGGCTACTTCTGGAAACACCATATATTTT; cdr3_aa: CSVAATSGNTIYF